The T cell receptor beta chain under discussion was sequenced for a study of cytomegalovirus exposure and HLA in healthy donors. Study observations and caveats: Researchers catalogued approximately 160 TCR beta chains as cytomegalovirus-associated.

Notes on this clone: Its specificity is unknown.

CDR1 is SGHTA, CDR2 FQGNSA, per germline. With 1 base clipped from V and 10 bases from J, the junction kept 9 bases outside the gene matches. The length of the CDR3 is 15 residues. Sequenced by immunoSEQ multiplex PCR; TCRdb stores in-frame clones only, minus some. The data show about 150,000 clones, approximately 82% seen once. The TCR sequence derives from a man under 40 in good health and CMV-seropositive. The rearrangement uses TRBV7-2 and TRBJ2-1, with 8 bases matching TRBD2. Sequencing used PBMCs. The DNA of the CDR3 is TGTGCCAGCAGCTTAGAGCGGGAGAAAGGTTGGGAGCAGTTCTTC. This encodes CASSLEREKGWEQFF.